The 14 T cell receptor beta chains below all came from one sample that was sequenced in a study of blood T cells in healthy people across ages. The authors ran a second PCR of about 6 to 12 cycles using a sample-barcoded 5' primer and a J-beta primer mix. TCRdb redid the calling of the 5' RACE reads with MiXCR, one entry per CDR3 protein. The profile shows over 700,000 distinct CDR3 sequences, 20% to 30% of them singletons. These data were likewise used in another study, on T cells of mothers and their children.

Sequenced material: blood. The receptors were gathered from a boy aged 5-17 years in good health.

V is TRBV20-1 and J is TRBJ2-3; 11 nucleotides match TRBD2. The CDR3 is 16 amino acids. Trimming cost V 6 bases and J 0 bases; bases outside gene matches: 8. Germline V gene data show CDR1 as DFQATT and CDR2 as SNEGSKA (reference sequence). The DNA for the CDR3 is TGCAGTGCCAACGATAGACTAGCGGGAAGCACAGATACGCAGTATTTT. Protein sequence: CSANDRLAGSTDTQYF.

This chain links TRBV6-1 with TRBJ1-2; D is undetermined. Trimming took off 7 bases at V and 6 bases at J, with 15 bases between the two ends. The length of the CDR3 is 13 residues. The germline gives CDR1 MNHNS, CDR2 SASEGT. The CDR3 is CASTKTQLDGYTF. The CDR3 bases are TGTGCCAGCACCAAGACGCAGCTGGATGGCTACACCTTC.

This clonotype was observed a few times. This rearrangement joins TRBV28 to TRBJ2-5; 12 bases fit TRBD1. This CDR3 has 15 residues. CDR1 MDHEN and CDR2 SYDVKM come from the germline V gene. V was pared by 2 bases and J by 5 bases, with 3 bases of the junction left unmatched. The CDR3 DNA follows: TGTGCCAGCAGTTTAGGGACAGGGGGCCTGGAGACCCAGTACTTC. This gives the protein CASSLGTGGLETQYF.

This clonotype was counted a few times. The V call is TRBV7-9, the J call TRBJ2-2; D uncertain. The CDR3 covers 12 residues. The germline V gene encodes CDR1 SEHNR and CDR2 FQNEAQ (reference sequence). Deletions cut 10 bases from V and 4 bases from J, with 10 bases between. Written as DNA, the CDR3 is TGTGCCAACGACGGGCCCACCGGGGAGCTGTTTTTT. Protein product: CANDGPTGELFF. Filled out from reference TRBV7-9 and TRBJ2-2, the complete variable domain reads DTGVSQNPRHKITKRGQNVTFRCDPISEHNRLYWYRQTLGQGPEFLTYFQNEAQLEKSRLLSDRFSAERPKGSFSTLEIQRTEQGDSAMYLCANDGPTGELFFGEGSRLTVL.

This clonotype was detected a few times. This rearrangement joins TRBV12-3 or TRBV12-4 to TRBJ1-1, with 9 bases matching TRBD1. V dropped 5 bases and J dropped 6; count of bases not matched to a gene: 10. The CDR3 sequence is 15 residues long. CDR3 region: CASSPGTGSNPEAFF. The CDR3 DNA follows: TGTGCCAGCAGTCCTGGGACAGGGAGTAACCCTGAAGCTTTCTTT.

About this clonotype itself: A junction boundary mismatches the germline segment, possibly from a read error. Here the CDR3 DNA reads TGTGCCAGCAGGTTAGCGGGAGGGCCCTACAATGAGCAGTTCTTC. This encodes CASRLAGGPYNEQFF. V is TRBV11-2 and J is TRBJ2-1; 11 nucleotides align to TRBD2. In germline, CDR1 is SGHAT, CDR2 FQNNGV. The CDR3 has 15 amino acids.

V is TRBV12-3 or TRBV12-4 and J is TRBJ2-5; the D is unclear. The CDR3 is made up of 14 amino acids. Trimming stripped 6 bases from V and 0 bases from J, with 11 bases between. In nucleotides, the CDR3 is TGTGCCAGCAGCGGAAACTCGTACCAAGAGACCCAGTACTTC. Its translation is CASSGNSYQETQYF.

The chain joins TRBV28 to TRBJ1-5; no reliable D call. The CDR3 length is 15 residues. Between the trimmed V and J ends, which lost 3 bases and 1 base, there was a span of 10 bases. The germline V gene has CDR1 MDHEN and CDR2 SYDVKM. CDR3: CASSFFRESNQPQHF. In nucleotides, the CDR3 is TGTGCCAGCAGTTTCTTCAGAGAGAGCAATCAGCCCCAGCATTTT.

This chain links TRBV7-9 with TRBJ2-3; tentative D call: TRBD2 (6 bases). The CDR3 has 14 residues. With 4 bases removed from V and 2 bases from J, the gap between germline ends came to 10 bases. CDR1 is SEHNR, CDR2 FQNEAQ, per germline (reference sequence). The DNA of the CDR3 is TGTGCCAGCAGCTCGGACTATACCACAGATACGCAGTATTTT. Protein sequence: CASSSDYTTDTQYF.

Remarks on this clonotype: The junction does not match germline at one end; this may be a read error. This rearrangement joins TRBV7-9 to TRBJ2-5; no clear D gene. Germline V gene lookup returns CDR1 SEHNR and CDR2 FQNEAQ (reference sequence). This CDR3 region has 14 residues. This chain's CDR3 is CTSSLVLAGETQYF. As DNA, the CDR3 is TGTACCAGCAGCCTCGTCTTAGCCGGGGAGACCCAGTACTTC.

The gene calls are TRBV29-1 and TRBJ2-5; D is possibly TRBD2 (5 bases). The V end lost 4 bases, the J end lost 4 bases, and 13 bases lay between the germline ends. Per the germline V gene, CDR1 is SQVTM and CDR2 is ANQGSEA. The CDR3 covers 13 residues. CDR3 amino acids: CSVAKGRGETQYF. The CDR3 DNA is TGCAGCGTTGCAAAGGGCCGGGGAGAGACCCAGTACTTC. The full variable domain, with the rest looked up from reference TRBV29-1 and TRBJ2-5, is SAVISQKPSRDICQRGTSLTIQCQVDSQVTMMFWYRQQPGQSLTLIATANQGSEATYESGFVIDKFPISRPNLTFSTLTVSNMSPEDSSIYLCSVAKGRGETQYFGPGTRLLVL.

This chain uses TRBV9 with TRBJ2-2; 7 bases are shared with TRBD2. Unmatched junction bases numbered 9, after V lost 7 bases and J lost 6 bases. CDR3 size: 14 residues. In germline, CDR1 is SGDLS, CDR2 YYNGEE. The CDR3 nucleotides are TGTGCCAGCGCGAGCGGGATGGGCCCCGGGGAGCTGTTTTTT. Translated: CASASGMGPGELFF.

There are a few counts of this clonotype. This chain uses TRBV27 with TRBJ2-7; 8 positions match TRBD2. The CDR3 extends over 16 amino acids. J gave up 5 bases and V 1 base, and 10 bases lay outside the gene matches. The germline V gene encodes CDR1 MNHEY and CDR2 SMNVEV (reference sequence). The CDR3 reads CASSLFPRGGRDEQYF. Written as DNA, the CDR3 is TGTGCCAGCAGTTTATTCCCCCGGGGGGGCCGCGACGAGCAGTACTTC.

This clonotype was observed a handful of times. The CDR3 DNA reads TGTGCCAGCAGCTTAGAGGAGGTGGGCAGGGAGACCCAGTACTTC. It is translated as CASSLEEVGRETQYF. This chain uses TRBV7-8 with TRBJ2-5, with TRBD2 as a possible D gene (5 bases). The germline V and J ends were trimmed by 1 base and 5 bases, with 14 bases remaining between them. CDR1 SGHVS and CDR2 FQNEAQ come from the germline V gene. The CDR3 runs 15 residues. Based on the CDR3 plus reference TRBV7-8 and TRBJ2-5, the full variable domain is GAGVSQSPRYKVAKRGQDVALRCDPISGHVSLFWYQQALGQGPEFLTYFQNEAQLDKSGLPSDRFFAERPEGSVSTLKIQRTQQEDSAVYLCASSLEEVGRETQYFGPGTRLLVL.